This T cell receptor beta chain came from a study of radiation and T cells in renal cell carcinoma. Study background: Nephrectomy followed 15 Gy stereotactic body radiation by 4 weeks.

Time point: blood 2 weeks post-SBRT. Documented treatment: 15 Gy SBRT to primary tumor, nephrectomy 4 weeks later. Serial blood draws occurred at baseline and 2 and 4 weeks post-SBRT. The tumor was a clear cell renal cell carcinoma. Findings and caveats of the study: Top tumor clonotypes rose in blood 2 weeks post-radiation, then contracted.

With regard to this clone: What it binds is unknown.

Only in-frame clones appear in the TCRdb table, and some are missing; sequencing was by immunoSEQ multiplex PCR. Among tens of thousands of clones listed, 86% were seen once. Trimming removed 5 bases at V and 9 bases at J, with 14 bases between. Per germline, CDR1 SGHNT and CDR2 YENEEA. This CDR3 spans 13 amino acids. The sequence was collected from a woman aged 45 to 65 with renal cell carcinoma. The rearrangement joins TRBV11-3 to TRBJ2-1; D might be TRBD1 or TRBD2, each matching 5 bases. Source: blood, taken from a patient whose treatment included radiotherapy and nephrectomy. In nucleotides, the CDR3 is TGTGCCAGCAGCCCGCAGGGTGAGGGTGAGCAGTTCTTC. It specifies CASSPQGEGEQFF.